Listed below are T cell receptor beta chains from one sample, sequenced in a study of blood T cell repertoires in COVID-19. Sequenced by immunoSEQ multiplex PCR; TCRdb stores in-frame clones only, minus some. In the table there are about 88,000 clones, about 88% of which are singletons. Sample: peripheral blood. The source is a woman older than 75 with acute or convalescent COVID-19. CDR3s include the opening cysteine and the closing phenylalanine or tryptophan. D genes are given only for firm matches. Only part of the rows carry a size: once, few, many, or a class if the clone is expanded.

D gene	clone size	V gene	CDR3 length	J gene	CDR3 DNA	CDR3 protein
NA	NA	TRBV5-1	16	TRBJ1-2	TGCGCCAGCAGCTTCAAAGCAGGGGCAAAGAACTATGGCTACACCTTC	CASSFKAGAKNYGYTF
TRBD1	once	TRBV5-1	14	TRBJ2-2	TGCGCCAGCAGCGTACAGGGGACGCCCGGGGAGCTGTTTTTT	CASSVQGTPGELFF
TRBD1	NA	TRBV18	16	TRBJ2-7	TGTGCCAGCTCACCCCCTCCGGACAGGGCCCCCTACGAGCAGTACTTC	CASSPPPDRAPYEQYF
NA	NA	TRBV2	13	TRBJ1-1	TGTGCCAGCAGTGCTGGAGAAAACACTGAAGCTTTCTTT	CASSAGENTEAFF
TRBD2	NA	TRBV10-3	14	TRBJ2-3	TGTGCCATCACTGGCGGGGGGGATCCAGATACGCAGTATTTT	CAITGGGDPDTQYF
TRBD1	NA	TRBV6-5	16	TRBJ1-6	TGTGCCAGCAGTTCCCACCTCGGGACAGGGAATTCACCCCTCCACTTT	CASSSHLGTGNSPLHF
NA	NA	TRBV7-8	16	TRBJ1-3	TGTGCCAGCAGCTTATACCCCGAGAACTCTGGAAACACCATATATTTT	CASSLYPENSGNTIYF
NA	once	TRBV28	15	TRBJ2-1	TGTGCCAGCAGACAGGGTGGGAGCGGTTTCAATGAGCAGTTCTTC	CASRQGGSGFNEQFF
NA	NA	TRBV12-5	16	TRBJ1-3	TGTGCTAGTGGTTTGGGCCACAGGGACTCTGGAAACACCATATATTTT	CASGLGHRDSGNTIYF
NA	once	TRBV2	12	TRBJ1-3	TGTGCCAGCAGTCCCCAAGGGGGAACCATATATTTT	CASSPQGGTIYF
TRBD2	NA	TRBV5-1	15	TRBJ2-7	TGCGCCAGCAGCTTCTCTAGCGGGTCCTCCTACGAGCAGTACTTC	CASSFSSGSSYEQYF
NA	NA	TRBV5-1	13	TRBJ1-5	TGCGCCAGCAGCTTGACAGGCCTTTGGCCCCAGCATTTT	CASSLTGLWPQHF
NA	NA	TRBV30	13	TRBJ1-2	TGTGCCTGGAGTGCGACAGGAGACTATGGCTACACCTTC	CAWSATGDYGYTF
NA	NA	TRBV27	14	TRBJ1-6	TGTGCCAGCAGTTTACAGACTCATAATTCACCCCTCCACTTT	CASSLQTHNSPLHF
TRBD1	NA	TRBV5-1	16	TRBJ2-3	TGCGCCAGCAGCTCCACAGAGACAGGGAGCACAGATACGCAGTATTTT	CASSSTETGSTDTQYF
TRBD2	NA	TRBV7-2	15	TRBJ2-3	TGTGCCAGCAGCTTATCGGCGGGGGGCACAGATACGCAGTATTTT	CASSLSAGGTDTQYF
NA	NA	TRBV6-5	14	TRBJ2-7	TGTGCCAGCAGACAAGGGGGTGCACTGCACGAGCAGTACTTC	CASRQGGALHEQYF
TRBD2	NA	TRBV27	14	TRBJ2-2	TGTGCCAGCTCCTTGGGGGGGAGCACCGGGGAGCTGTTTTTT	CASSLGGSTGELFF
NA	NA	TRBV27	14	TRBJ2-7	TGTGCCAGCAGCGTCCTGGGGGCAGCCTCCGAGCAGTACTTC	CASSVLGAASEQYF
TRBD1	NA	TRBV6-1	16	TRBJ1-2	TGTGCCAGCAGTGCCGCCGGACAGGGCGCCCTGGATGGCTACACCTTC	CASSAAGQGALDGYTF
NA	NA	TRBV2	11	TRBJ2-7	TGTGCCAGCAAGGGGGAATACGAGCAGTACTTC	CASKGEYEQYF
NA	once	TRBV27	16	TRBJ1-3	TGTGCCAGCAGTTTACGAGGGAATGGCTTTGGAAACACCATATATTTT	CASSLRGNGFGNTIYF
NA	NA	TRBV2	14	TRBJ1-2	TGTGCCAGCAGTGAAGACGACAGGTCCTATGGCTACACCTTC	CASSEDDRSYGYTF
NA	NA	TRBV24-1	14	TRBJ1-2	TGTGCCACCAGTGATTTATCACGGTCCTATGGCTACACCTTC	CATSDLSRSYGYTF
TRBD1	NA	TRBV30	16	TRBJ1-4	TGTGCCTGGAGGCCCCTGCCGGGACAGGGAACTGAAAAACTGTTTTTT	CAWRPLPGQGTEKLFF
NA	NA	TRBV21-1	13	TRBJ2-7	TGTGCCAGCAGCAAAGGCAGGGTCTACGAGCAGTACTTC	CASSKGRVYEQYF
NA	NA	TRBV24-1	13	TRBJ2-1	TGTGCCACCAGTGCAGGGGCTAGTGGTGAGCAGTTCTTC	CATSAGASGEQFF
NA	NA	TRBV27	11	TRBJ2-1	TGTGCCAGCAGTTTACGAGGGAAGCAGTTCTTC	CASSLRGKQFF
TRBD2	once	TRBV5-6	15	TRBJ2-3	TGTGCCAGCAGCTTACTAGCGGGGGGCACAGATACGCAGTATTTT	CASSLLAGGTDTQYF
NA	NA	TRBV6-5	15	TRBJ1-5	TGTGCCACCGCGAGCGGGACAAATAGCAATCAGCCCCAGCATTTT	CATASGTNSNQPQHF
NA	NA	TRBV2	12	TRBJ2-7	TGTGCCAGCAGGGGACAAGCTTACGAGCAGTACTTC	CASRGQAYEQYF
TRBD1	NA	TRBV10-3	15	TRBJ1-5	TGTGCCATCAGTCGGACAGGTTCAGGAGGACAGCCCCAGCATTTT	CAISRTGSGGQPQHF
NA	NA	TRBV11-2	15	TRBJ1-4	TGTGCCAGCAGCTTAGGCAGCAACTATAATGAAAAACTGTTTTTT	CASSLGSNYNEKLFF
NA	NA	TRBV19	14	TRBJ2-3	TGTGCCAGTAGTATGTCGGGGATCACAGATACGCAGTATTTT	CASSMSGITDTQYF
TRBD1	once	TRBV27	15	TRBJ2-7	TGTGCCAGCAGCCTGACAGGGGCGGGTTTCTACGAGCAGTACTTC	CASSLTGAGFYEQYF
TRBD1	once	TRBV5-1	15	TRBJ2-3	TGCGCCAGCAGCTCGCAGGGGGCAAGGATAGATACGCAGTATTTT	CASSSQGARIDTQYF
TRBD1	NA	TRBV18	13	TRBJ1-5	TGTGCCAGCTCACCCCAGGGGGATCAGCCCCAGCATTTT	CASSPQGDQPQHF
NA	NA	TRBV5-4	12	TRBJ1-5	TGTGCCAGCAGCTACAACAATCAGCCCCAGCATTTT	CASSYNNQPQHF
NA	NA	TRBV6-2/TRBV6-3	14	TRBJ2-2	TGTGCCAGCAGTTTAACAGGGTACACCGGGGAGCTGTTTTTT	CASSLTGYTGELFF
TRBD1	NA	TRBV7-9	15	TRBJ1-1	TGTGCCAGCAGCCCGAGGACAGGTATGAACACTGAAGCTTTCTTT	CASSPRTGMNTEAFF
NA	NA	TRBV5-1	14	TRBJ1-3	TGCGCCAGCAGCCCAGGGGTTGCGAGAAACACCATATATTTT	CASSPGVARNTIYF
TRBD2	NA	TRBV6-5	12	TRBJ2-3	TGTGCCAGCAGCCCCCTAGCGGGTCTTCGTTATTTT	CASSPLAGLRYF
NA	NA	TRBV10-3	15	TRBJ1-1	TGTGCCATCAGTGAGCCCCTTTACAAGAACACTGAAGCTTTCTTT	CAISEPLYKNTEAFF
NA	NA	TRBV2	16	TRBJ1-6	TGTGCCAGCAGTTTCTTTTTCCCGAGGGTTGATTCACCCCTCCACTTT	CASSFFFPRVDSPLHF
NA	NA	TRBV4-2	16	TRBJ2-2	TGTGCCAGCAGCCAAGCCGGGGGAGGGAACACCGGGGAGCTGTTTTTT	CASSQAGGGNTGELFF
NA	NA	TRBV6-1	12	TRBJ1-2	TGTGCCAGCAGTGAATTGCAGGGAGGCTACACCTTC	CASSELQGGYTF
NA	NA	TRBV18	14	TRBJ1-1	TGTGCCAGCTCACCATCGGGATCAAACACTGAAGCTTTCTTT	CASSPSGSNTEAFF
TRBD2	NA	TRBV7-2	15	TRBJ2-3	TGTGCCAGCAGCTGGATGACTAGCGGCACAGATACGCAGTATTTT	CASSWMTSGTDTQYF
NA	NA	TRBV24-1	15	TRBJ2-5	TGTGCCACCAGTGATTCGGGGACTTTCCAAGAGACCCAGTACTTC	CATSDSGTFQETQYF
TRBD1	NA	TRBV4-1	18	TRBJ2-4	TGCGCCAGCAGTCCTAAATCCGGGACAGGGACATTGGGGAACATTCAGTACTTC	CASSPKSGTGTLGNIQYF
TRBD2	NA	TRBV28	16	TRBJ2-1	TGTGCCAGCAGTCTCCCCCAGGGTAGCGGGGACATTAAGCAGTTCTTC	CASSLPQGSGDIKQFF
TRBD1	NA	TRBV10-3	16	TRBJ2-1	TGTGCCATCAGTGTGAGACAGGGGGCAGTTGGCAATGAGCAGTTCTTC	CAISVRQGAVGNEQFF
TRBD1	NA	TRBV5-1	16	TRBJ2-5	TGCGCCAGCAGCGGGGGCCTGACAGGGACCCAAGAGACCCAGTACTTC	CASSGGLTGTQETQYF
NA	NA	TRBV19	18	TRBJ1-2	TGTGCCAGTAGTATAGGGGAGACGGTCATCGGGTTATCCTATGGCTACACCTTC	CASSIGETVIGLSYGYTF
NA	NA	TRBV9	14	TRBJ2-5	TGTGCCAGCAGCGGAACCGGGTACGTGGAGACCCAGTACTTC	CASSGTGYVETQYF
TRBD1	NA	TRBV7-9	14	TRBJ2-1	TGTGCCAGCAGCCTTCGTGAGACAGGGGGACGGCAGTTCTTC	CASSLRETGGRQFF
NA	NA	TRBV4-2	14	TRBJ2-7	TGTGCCAGCAGCCAAGATCCGGGAACCTACGAGCAGTACTTC	CASSQDPGTYEQYF